Listed here are 9 T cell receptor beta chains from one sample, sequenced in a study of shared clonotypes between healthy human individuals. Sequencing used immunoSEQ multiplex PCR; TCRdb keeps in-frame clones, though not all of them. The sample has about 670,000 clones, about two thirds seen once; the top ten hold 1.8%. Sequenced: memory CD4+ T cells sorted from blood. Regarding subset: CD45RA-negative fraction. These receptor sequences come from a woman aged 25 to 39 in good health.

This sequence joins TRBV2 and TRBJ2-4; D gene uncertain. CDR1 SNHLY and CDR2 FYNNEI come from the germline V gene. The CDR3 consists of 13 residues. Between the trimmed V and J ends, which lost 3 bases and 1 base, there was a span of 4 bases. For the CDR3, the DNA is TGTGCCAGCAGTGATCAGGCCAAAAACATTCAGTACTTC. Amino acids: CASSDQAKNIQYF.

Remarks on this clone: Possible read error: a much larger clone is one base away. V is TRBV7-2 and J is TRBJ1-5; a possible D gene is TRBD1 (6 bases). Trimming removed 7 bases at V and 5 bases at J, with 18 bases between. This CDR3 region has 15 residues. Germline CDR1 is SGHTA and CDR2 is FQGNSA. The CDR3 spells CASNLDSGAYQPQHF. CDR3 in DNA: TGTGCCAGCAACTTGGATTCGGGGGCTTATCAGCCCCAGCATTTT.

This clone showed up just once. The chain combines TRBV5-1 with TRBJ2-2; D gene uncertain. Trimming removed 0 bases at V and 0 bases at J, with 9 bases between. Germline lookup yields CDR1 SGHRS and CDR2 YFSETQ. The CDR3 runs to 16 residues. CDR3 bases: TGCGCCAGCAGCTTGGAGGGTCGGCCGAACACCGGGGAGCTGTTTTTT. As protein: CASSLEGRPNTGELFF.

The DNA for the CDR3 is TGTGCCAGCAGTGAAAGCCCGGGTGGGGACACTGAAGCTTTCTTT. It codes for CASSESPGGDTEAFF. This chain joins TRBV2 and TRBJ1-1; no clear D. This CDR3 has 15 amino acids. Trimming stripped 2 bases from V and 3 bases from J, with 13 bases between. Germline assignment: CDR1 SNHLY and CDR2 FYNNEI.

The rearrangement uses TRBV28 and TRBJ1-2; TRBD1 might be the D (5 bases). Trimming shortened V by 6 bases and J by 2 bases, and 10 bases separated the two germline ends. The CDR3 sequence is 13 residues long. Germline V gene data show CDR1 as MDHEN and CDR2 as SYDVKM. The CDR3 reads CASRPTENYGYTF. Here the CDR3 DNA reads TGTGCCAGCAGACCGACAGAGAACTATGGCTACACCTTC.

This clone was found many times. The chain combines TRBV15 with TRBJ2-1, with 9 bases aligning to TRBD1. Per germline, CDR1 LNHNV and CDR2 YYDKDF (reference sequence). Trimming removed 2 bases from V and 9 bases from J; junction bases left unmatched: 14. The CDR3 is 17 residues long. CDR3 region: CATSRQTGTGSLGEQFF. CDR3 DNA sequence: TGTGCCACCAGCAGACAGACCGGGACAGGGTCTTTAGGTGAGCAGTTCTTC.

Regarding this clone: A read error is the likely source, as a far larger clone sits one nucleotide away. This chain's CDR3 is CASSLEAYGYTF. In DNA form, the CDR3 reads TGTGCCAGCAGCTTGGAAGCATATGGCTACACCTTC. The chain employs TRBV5-4 and TRBJ1-2; D gene ambiguous. V lost 0 bases and J 5 bases, leaving 5 bases between the germline ends. The V gene's germline CDR1 is SGHNT and CDR2 YYREEE (reference sequence). The CDR3 runs to 12 residues.

V gene TRBV7-2 combines with J gene TRBJ1-4, with 11 bases matching TRBD1. With V trimmed by 5 bases and J by 7 bases, 3 bases remained unmatched. The CDR3 has 14 amino acids. Germline values: CDR1 SGHTA, CDR2 FQGNSA. The CDR3 protein is CASSPGTGGEKLFF. CDR3 DNA sequence: TGTGCCAGCAGCCCTGGGACAGGGGGTGAAAAACTGTTTTTT.

The rearrangement joins TRBV28 to TRBJ1-1, with D possibly matching TRBD1 (5 bases). V was pared by 6 bases and J by 0 bases, with 11 bases between. Germline lookup yields CDR1 MDHEN and CDR2 SYDVKM. The CDR3 contains 14 residues. The CDR3 here is CASRGDGMNTEAFF. DNA for the CDR3: TGTGCCAGCAGGGGGGACGGAATGAACACTGAAGCTTTCTTT.